This TCR beta chain was profiled in a study of shared clonotypes between healthy human individuals. Broader study findings: Collection of samples was limited to blood; tissue repertoires likely differ.

Sequencing used immunoSEQ multiplex PCR; TCRdb keeps in-frame clones, though not all of them. The data contain approximately 500,000 clones, about 72% of them singletons. On this clone: Its antigen is unidentified.

V lost 5 bases to trimming and J lost 0 bases, with 21 bases between them. Germline values: CDR1 SNHLY, CDR2 FYNNEI. The CDR3 loop spans 18 amino acids. The material sequenced was PBMCs. The chain employs TRBV2 and TRBJ2-3; D might be TRBD1 (5 bases). This clonotype was sampled from a woman aged 35 to 49 in good health. Some clones in this sample may be carry-over from other donors' samples. CDR3 loop: CASSTSPQGSTSTDTQYF. CDR3 DNA sequence: TGTGCCAGCAGTACCTCCCCGCAGGGTTCTACTAGCACAGATACGCAGTATTTT.